Listed below are T cell receptor beta chains from one sample, sequenced in a study of human T cells and chemical hapten exposure. TCRdb re-derived calls from the RACE reads in MiXCR, one entry per CDR3 protein. The sample contains a few hundred thousand distinct CDR3 sequences, 6% to 7% of which appear only once. The source was whole blood, collected in connection with sensitization to the hapten diphenylcyclopropenone (DPC). Receptor source: a woman between 18 and 29 years old with alopecia areata. Some clones in this sample may be carry-over from other donors' samples. Both conserved end residues are part of each CDR3. Each record gives: J gene, V gene, CDR3 protein.

TRBJ2-4	TRBV12-3/TRBV12-4	CASGTGPNIQYF
TRBJ2-2	TRBV10-3	CAIRGQAATGELFF
TRBJ2-1	TRBV20-1	CSASVTGTDEQFF
TRBJ2-6	TRBV3-1	CASSHTGRSGANVLTF
TRBJ2-7	TRBV28	CASSFLPGGIYEQYF
TRBJ1-2	TRBV5-4	CASSYRAPLYGYTF
TRBJ1-4	TRBV15	CATRPREDDGEKLFF
TRBJ1-2	TRBV7-2	CASSLEQGYGYGYTF
TRBJ2-3	TRBV6-2/TRBV6-3	CASSYSSALPQSDTQYF
TRBJ1-3	TRBV15	CATSRDHPDTIYF
TRBJ1-1	TRBV7-2	CASSSGPTGLTEAFF
TRBJ2-7	TRBV20-1	CSARDQGTSGGAREQYF
TRBJ2-3	TRBV6-2/TRBV6-3	CASSNTDTQYF
TRBJ2-3	TRBV20-1	CSATSTVGLSLTDTQYF
TRBJ2-3	TRBV5-6	CASSRGLQLTDTQYF
TRBJ2-3	TRBV9	CASSPRSQTIRTDTQYF
TRBJ2-2	TRBV5-4	CASSLPRSGELFF
TRBJ2-3	TRBV12-3/TRBV12-4	CASQSAGATDTQYF